This T cell receptor beta chain emerged from a study of CD8+CD57+ T cells in acquired aplastic anemia. Study observations and caveats: Patients had approximately 30 CD8+ CDR3 sequences in common with controls (the shared set).

Genomic DNA provided the template from which TCR beta VDJ and CDR3 profiles were obtained. TCRdb recomputed calls from the reads with MiXCR, one row per CDR3 protein. This table holds 75,000 to 90,000 distinct CDR3 sequences, approximately 45% found once. This clonotype was counted at least ten times. The antigen is not known. The sequenced sample consisted of sorted CD4+, CD8+, or CD8+CD57+ T cells (not recorded which) from PBMCs. The clonotype originates from a human donor in good health, serving as a control.

CDR3 amino acids: CATSDGTQYF. In DNA, the CDR3 is TGTGCCACCTCAGATGGGACCCAGTACTTC. This chain joins TRBV19 and TRBJ2-5, with D hard to call. The CDR3 covers 10 residues. With 10 bases removed from V and 7 bases from J, the gap between germline ends came to 10 bases. CDR1 and CDR2 from the germline V gene are LNHDA and SQIVND (reference sequence).